Listed here is a single TCR beta chain. Measured with immunoSEQ multiplex PCR; TCRdb has only the in-frame clones, and not every one. The data hold about 100,000 clones, with around four fifths observed a single time. These data originate in a study of blood T cell repertoires in COVID-19. On the study more broadly: The United States, Italy and Spain supplied acute and convalescent COVID-19 samples.

Sample: peripheral blood. The TCR comes from a middle-aged man with active or convalescent COVID-19.

The CDR3 here is CASSLRLSSSYNEQFF. For the CDR3, the DNA is TGTGCCAGCAGCTTAAGACTCTCAAGCTCCTACAATGAGCAGTTCTTC. The rearrangement joins TRBV11-2 to TRBJ2-1; unclear D gene. Per the germline V gene, CDR1 is SGHAT and CDR2 is FQNNGV. V was cut by 2 bases and J by 0 bases, with 11 bases left in between. This CDR3 has 16 amino acids.